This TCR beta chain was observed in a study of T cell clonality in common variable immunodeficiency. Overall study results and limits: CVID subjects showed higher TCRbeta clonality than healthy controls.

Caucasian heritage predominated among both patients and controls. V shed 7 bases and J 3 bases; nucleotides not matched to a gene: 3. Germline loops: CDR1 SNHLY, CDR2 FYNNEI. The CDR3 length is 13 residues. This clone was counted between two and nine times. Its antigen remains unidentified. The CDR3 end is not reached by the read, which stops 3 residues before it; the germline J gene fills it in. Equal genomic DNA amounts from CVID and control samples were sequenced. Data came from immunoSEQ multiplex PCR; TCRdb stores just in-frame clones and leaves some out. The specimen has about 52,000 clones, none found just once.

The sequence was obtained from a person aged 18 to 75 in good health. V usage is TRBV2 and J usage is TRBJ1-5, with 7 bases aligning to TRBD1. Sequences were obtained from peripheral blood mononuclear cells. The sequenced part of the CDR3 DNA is TGTGCCAGCAAAGGACAGGTCAATCAGCCC. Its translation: CASKGQVNQP. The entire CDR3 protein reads CASKGQVNQPQHF.